What follows are 5 T cell receptor beta chains derived from one specimen sequenced in a study of spatial heterogeneity in lung cancer. Regarding time point: sample taken at primary tumor resection. Whole RNA was taken from tumor, nontumor lung or frozen PBMC; it was then sequenced unsorted. Each CDR3 protein is one row after TCRdb ran MiXCR on the 5' RACE reads. This sample has under 100,000 distinct CDR3 sequences, with approximately 8.5% found just once. The sample was PBMCs, taken at surgery. The source of these receptors is a male donor with early-stage non-small cell lung cancer.

The table lists this clonotype with many counts. The J gene is TRBJ2-7, the V gene TRBV5-1, with D possibly being TRBD1 (5 bases). This CDR3 region has 12 residues. The V end lost 3 bases, the J end lost 2 bases, and 6 bases lay between the germline ends. Per germline, CDR1 SGHRS and CDR2 YFSETQ. Here the CDR3 reads CASSSTAYEQYF. The DNA for the CDR3 is TGCGCCAGCAGCTCGACAGCCTACGAGCAGTACTTC.

J is TRBJ1-2 and V is TRBV7-2; 10 bases line up with TRBD1. The V and J ends lost 4 bases and 2 bases, in that order; junction bases with no gene match: 7. The CDR3 covers 16 residues. CDR1 SGHTA and CDR2 FQGNSA come from the germline V gene. The CDR3 reads CASSSAPGQGNYGYTF. For the CDR3, the DNA is TGTGCCAGCAGCTCGGCCCCGGGACAGGGGAACTATGGCTACACCTTC. Filled out from reference TRBV7-2 and TRBJ1-2, the complete variable domain reads GAGVSQSPSNKVTEKGKDVELRCDPISGHTALYWYRQSLGQGLEFLIYFQGNSAPDKSGLPSDRFSAERTGGSVSTLTIQRTQQEDSAVYLCASSSAPGQGNYGYTFGSGTRLTVV.

The chain has TRBV20-1 and TRBJ2-7; possibly TRBD2 for D (5 bases). V lost 5 bases and J 4 bases, leaving 18 bases between the germline ends. The CDR3 covers 14 residues. Germline CDR1 is DFQATT and CDR2 is SNEGSKA (reference sequence). CDR3 protein: CSALLMGRGYEQYF. In DNA form, the CDR3 reads TGCAGTGCTCTCCTTATGGGGAGAGGATACGAGCAGTACTTC.

At least ten counts were recorded for this clonotype. The rearrangement uses TRBV12-3 or TRBV12-4 and TRBJ2-6; no firm D call. CDR3 size: 14 residues. V lost 2 bases and J lost 0, with 2 bases in between. The CDR3 reads CASSLSSGANVLTF. Here the CDR3 DNA reads TGTGCCAGCAGTTTAAGCTCTGGGGCCAACGTCCTGACTTTC.

The sample holds many counts of this clonotype. The CDR3 sequence: CASSSGLAGGQETQYF. CDR3 DNA sequence: TGCGCCAGCAGCTCGGGACTAGCGGGGGGCCAAGAGACCCAGTACTTC. This chain uses TRBV5-1 with TRBJ2-5; 15 positions match TRBD2. Germline lookup yields CDR1 SGHRS and CDR2 YFSETQ. V trimming: 3 bases; J trimming: 1 base; junction bases outside the gene matches: 1. This CDR3 has 16 amino acids.